This entry features one TCR beta chain sequence. Germline values: CDR1 SGHVS, CDR2 FNYEAQ. The length of the CDR3 is 14 residues. V dropped 11 bases and J dropped 6 bases, with 20 bases sitting between them. Profiling relied on immunoSEQ multiplex PCR, and the TCRdb table lists in-frame clones only, not all of them. Found here are about 92,000 clones, just over 85% of them singletons; the top ten hold less than 20%. This record comes from a study of glioma-infiltrating T cells after dendritic cell vaccination. For the study at large: Glioblastoma patients came from Phase I and II dendritic cell vaccination trials. Monocyte-derived dendritic cells, cultured approximately 7 days with IL-4 and GM-CSF, were pulsed with autologous tumor lysate.

All glioblastoma patients lacked an isocitrate dehydrogenase mutation. This clonotype was obtained from a human donor with glioblastoma. The source material was blood, sampled before dendritic cell vaccination. The gene calls are TRBV7-6 and TRBJ2-1, with D perhaps matching TRBD2 (7 bases). The CDR3 reads CALTRTRGGNEQFF. CDR3 bases: TGTGCCCTAACCAGGACTAGGGGGGGCAATGAGCAGTTCTTC.